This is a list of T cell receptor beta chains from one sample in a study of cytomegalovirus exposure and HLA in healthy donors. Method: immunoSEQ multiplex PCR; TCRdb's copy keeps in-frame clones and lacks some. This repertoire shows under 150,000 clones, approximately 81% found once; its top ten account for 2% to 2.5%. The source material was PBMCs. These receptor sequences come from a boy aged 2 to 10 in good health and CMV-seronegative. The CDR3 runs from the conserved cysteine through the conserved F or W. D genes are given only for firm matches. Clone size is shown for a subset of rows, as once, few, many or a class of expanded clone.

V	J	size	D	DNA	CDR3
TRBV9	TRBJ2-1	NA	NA	TGTGCCAGCAGCGTGAGCGGTAATGAGCAGTTCTTC	CASSVSGNEQFF
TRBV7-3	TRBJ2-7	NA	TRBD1	TGTGCCAGCAGCCCTCCTGGGCAGGGGGCGCGTCAGTACTTC	CASSPPGQGARQYF
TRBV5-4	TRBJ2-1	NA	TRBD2	TGTGCCAGCAGCTTTGTGGGACTAGGGGCCGACAATGAGCAGTTCTTC	CASSFVGLGADNEQFF
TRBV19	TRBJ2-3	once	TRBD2	TGTGCCAGTAGTGCCCGGACTAGCGGGAGGGGAGATACGCAGTATTTT	CASSARTSGRGDTQYF
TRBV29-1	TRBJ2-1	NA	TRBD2	TGCAGCGTTGCGGGGGGGCCCGACAATGAGCAGTTCTTC	CSVAGGPDNEQFF
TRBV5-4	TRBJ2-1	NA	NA	TGTGCCAGCAGCTTTGGGGCTACAAATGAGCAGTTCTTC	CASSFGATNEQFF
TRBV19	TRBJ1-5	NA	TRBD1	TGTGCCAGTAGTACTACAGGGGCCGGGGAGCCCCAGCATTTT	CASSTTGAGEPQHF
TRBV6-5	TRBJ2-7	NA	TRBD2	TGTGCCAGCAGTTCCCCGGGACTAGCGGCCTACGAGCAGTACTTC	CASSSPGLAAYEQYF
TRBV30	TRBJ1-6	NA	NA	TGTGCCTGGAGCTTGATAGGGAGCTCCTATAATTCACCCCTCCACTTT	CAWSLIGSSYNSPLHF
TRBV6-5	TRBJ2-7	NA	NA	TGTGCCAGCGCTTACGGCTACGAGCAGTACTTC	CASAYGYEQYF
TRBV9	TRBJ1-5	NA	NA	TGTGCCAGCAGCGTAGGATCAGGGAGCAATCAGCCCCAGCATTTT	CASSVGSGSNQPQHF
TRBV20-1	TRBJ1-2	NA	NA	TGCAGTGCTTCCAGGGATGGCTACACCTTC	CSASRDGYTF
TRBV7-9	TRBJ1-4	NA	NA	TGTGCCAGCAGCTTAGCGCCAGGGGAAAAACTGTTTTTT	CASSLAPGEKLFF
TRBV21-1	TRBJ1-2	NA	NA	TGTGCCAGCAGCAAAGATGCTCGGAGATCAAACTATGGCTACACCTTC	CASSKDARRSNYGYTF
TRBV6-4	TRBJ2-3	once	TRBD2	TGTGCCAGCAGTGACGGACCGGGAGGTACAGATACGCAGTATTTT	CASSDGPGGTDTQYF
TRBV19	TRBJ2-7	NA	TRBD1	TGTGCCAGTAGATCAAGACAGGGGACCTACGAGCAGTACTTC	CASRSRQGTYEQYF